This T cell receptor beta chain was sequenced during a study of blood T cell repertoires in COVID-19. Germline trimming cut 6 bases from V and 5 bases from J; bases unmatched to any gene: 4. Germline V CDR1 and CDR2: SGDLS, YYNGEE. The CDR3 has 14 amino acids. The protocol was immunoSEQ multiplex PCR, while the TCRdb copy is restricted to in-frame clones and leaves out a portion. The sample gives roughly 200,000 clones, 85% of which show up once; more than 5.5% is in the top ten. V gene TRBV9 combines with J gene TRBJ1-6; TRBD1 matches 8 bases. The sample comprised PBMCs or T cells enriched from blood (not recorded which). This receptor was obtained from a man aged 40-49 years who had recovered from COVID-19. In DNA form, the CDR3 reads TGTGCCAGCACCTCGACAGGGGATAATTCACCCCTCCACTTT. It codes for CASTSTGDNSPLHF.